The clone carrying this TCR beta chain was counted at least ten times. Using unique molecular identifiers, the investigators prepared the TCRbeta library. TCRdb ran MiXCR on the PCR reads and lists one entry per CDR3 protein. The data contain more than 150,000 distinct CDR3 sequences, about 15% of them singletons. This record belongs to a study of T-cell reconstitution after alpha-beta-depleted transplantation in children. V was clipped by 5 bases and J by 1 base; unmatched bases: 5. CDR3 length equals 15 residues. The chain joins TRBV12-3 or TRBV12-4 to TRBJ2-3; 8 bases match TRBD2. Material: PBMCs from the stem cell graft donor, obtained from the stem cell graft. The receptor's source is a human donor who donated a stem cell graft to a child with acute lymphoblastic leukemia. CDR3: CASSVREVGTDTQYF. In DNA, the CDR3 is TGTGCCAGCAGTGTGCGGGAGGTGGGCACAGATACGCAGTATTTT.